Shown below are 10 T cell receptor beta chains from a single sample sequenced in a study of T cells after somatic rescue of genetic block. Repertoires were generated with immunoSEQ multiplex PCR, while TCRdb's copy carries only in-frame clones and drops some. The sample includes 110,000 or so clones, 75% to 95% of them seen just once. Material: peripheral blood mononuclear cells (PBMCs). These receptors all stem from a woman aged 18 to 35.

The V call is TRBV27, the J call TRBJ1-6; 9 positions agree with TRBD1. Losses at the gene ends were 6 bases for V and 0 bases for J; bases not matched to a gene: 18. Germline CDR1 is MNHEY and CDR2 is SMNVEV (reference sequence). This CDR3 is 21 amino acids long. The CDR3 DNA follows: TGTGCCAGCAGAAGGGTCCTAAGTCCAGGACAGGGGTACTCCTATAATTCACCCCTCCACTTT. Its translation is CASRRVLSPGQGYSYNSPLHF.

This chain's CDR3 is CASRTPRGTNQPQHF. The CDR3 DNA follows: TGTGCCAGCAGAACCCCAAGGGGGACCAATCAGCCCCAGCATTTT. The chain couples TRBV28 to TRBJ1-5; TRBD1 might be the D (6 bases). The CDR3 is 15 amino acids. In germline, CDR1 is MDHEN, CDR2 SYDVKM. V lost 6 bases and J lost 3, with 15 bases in between.

The rearrangement links TRBV6-4 to TRBJ2-1, with D perhaps TRBD2 (6 bases). CDR3 length: 17 amino acids. Trimming took 6 bases from V and 0 from J, leaving 18 bases between them. Germline-derived CDR1 and CDR2 are MRHNA and SNTAGT. The CDR3 region has the DNA TGTGCCAGCAGGTCCCTACGTAGCGGCAGCTCCTACAATGAGCAGTTCTTC. Its translation is CASRSLRSGSSYNEQFF.

The chain employs TRBV6-5 and TRBJ2-1; D may be TRBD2 (6 bases). The V gene's germline CDR1 is MNHEY and CDR2 SVGAGI. This CDR3 is 13 amino acids long. V lost 5 bases to trimming and J lost 8 bases, with 13 bases between them. CDR3 DNA: TGTGCCAGCAGTCGGGACTCCTGGGATGAGCAGTTCTTC. Its protein product is CASSRDSWDEQFF.

The genes are TRBV11-2 and TRBJ2-6; 9 bases are a match to TRBD1. Germline assignment: CDR1 SGHAT and CDR2 FQNNGV. The CDR3 contains 15 residues. V was pared by 5 bases and J by 11 bases, with 10 bases of the junction left unmatched. This CDR3 is CASSPWTGANDVLTF. DNA for the CDR3: TGTGCCAGCAGCCCCTGGACAGGGGCGAATGACGTCCTGACTTTC.

The V and J genes are TRBV4-3 and TRBJ2-7; the D call may be TRBD1 or TRBD2 (5 bases each). The germline CDR1 and CDR2 sequences are LGHNA and YSLEER. V was shortened by 4 bases and J by 1 base, with 17 bases between the two germline ends. The CDR3 runs 16 residues. The CDR3 region is CASSPRGDPGSYEQYF. In nucleotides, the CDR3 is TGCGCCAGCAGCCCGCGTGGGGACCCCGGGTCCTACGAGCAGTACTTC.

This clone was observed once. V and J are TRBV7-3 and TRBJ2-5; the D is unclear. Germline CDR1 reads SGHTA; CDR2 reads FQGTGA. Trimming took off 3 bases at V and 2 bases at J, with 7 bases between the two ends. The CDR3 consists of 13 residues. The chain's CDR3 is CASSLAAQETQYF. The CDR3 DNA sequence: TGTGCCAGCAGCTTGGCAGCTCAAGAGACCCAGTACTTC.

The CDR3 loop reads CASSPWDRGPLLNTGELFF. In DNA, the CDR3 is TGTGCCAGCAGCCCGTGGGACAGGGGCCCTTTATTGAACACCGGGGAGCTGTTTTTT. The gene calls are TRBV7-3 and TRBJ2-2; 10 bases line up with TRBD1. CDR1 SGHTA and CDR2 FQGTGA come from the germline V gene. This CDR3 comprises 19 residues. Losses at the gene ends were 5 bases for V and 1 base for J; bases not matched to a gene: 13.

The chain uses TRBV7-6 and TRBJ2-7, with 9 nucleotides matching TRBD1. This CDR3 spans 14 amino acids. Germline V CDR1 and CDR2: SGHVS, FNYEAQ. With 5 bases clipped from V and 3 bases from J, the junction kept 5 bases outside the gene matches. The CDR3 DNA follows: TGTGCCAGCAGCCCGCAGGGACAGGGCTACGAGCAGTACTTC. This sequence encodes CASSPQGQGYEQYF.

The rearrangement links TRBV14 to TRBJ1-1; D call uncertain. The V and J ends lost 1 base and 1 base respectively, with 10 bases between them. The CDR3 length is 15 residues. Germline V gene data show CDR1 as SGHDN and CDR2 as FVKESK. This chain's CDR3 is CASSQVGARNTEAFF. The CDR3 DNA reads TGTGCCAGCAGCCAAGTCGGCGCGCGGAACACTGAAGCTTTCTTT.